This T cell receptor (beta chain) appears in the sequencing data of a study of blood T cell repertoires in COVID-19. The CDR3 totals 13 residues. V was clipped by 7 bases and J by 5 bases; unmatched bases: 8. The germline V gene has CDR1 GTSNPN and CDR2 SVGIG (reference sequence). Sequencing was performed with immunoSEQ multiplex PCR; in TCRdb, only in-frame clones are kept and a portion is missing. Here the sample spans about 170,000 clones, approximately 82% being singletons. The chain combines TRBV30 with TRBJ2-5, with 9 bases aligning to TRBD1. Source material: peripheral blood. The TCR was taken from a woman aged 80 or over with active or convalescent COVID-19. The CDR3, as DNA: TGTGCCTCGACAAAACAGGGGGCGGAGACCCAGTACTTC. Amino acids: CASTKQGAETQYF.